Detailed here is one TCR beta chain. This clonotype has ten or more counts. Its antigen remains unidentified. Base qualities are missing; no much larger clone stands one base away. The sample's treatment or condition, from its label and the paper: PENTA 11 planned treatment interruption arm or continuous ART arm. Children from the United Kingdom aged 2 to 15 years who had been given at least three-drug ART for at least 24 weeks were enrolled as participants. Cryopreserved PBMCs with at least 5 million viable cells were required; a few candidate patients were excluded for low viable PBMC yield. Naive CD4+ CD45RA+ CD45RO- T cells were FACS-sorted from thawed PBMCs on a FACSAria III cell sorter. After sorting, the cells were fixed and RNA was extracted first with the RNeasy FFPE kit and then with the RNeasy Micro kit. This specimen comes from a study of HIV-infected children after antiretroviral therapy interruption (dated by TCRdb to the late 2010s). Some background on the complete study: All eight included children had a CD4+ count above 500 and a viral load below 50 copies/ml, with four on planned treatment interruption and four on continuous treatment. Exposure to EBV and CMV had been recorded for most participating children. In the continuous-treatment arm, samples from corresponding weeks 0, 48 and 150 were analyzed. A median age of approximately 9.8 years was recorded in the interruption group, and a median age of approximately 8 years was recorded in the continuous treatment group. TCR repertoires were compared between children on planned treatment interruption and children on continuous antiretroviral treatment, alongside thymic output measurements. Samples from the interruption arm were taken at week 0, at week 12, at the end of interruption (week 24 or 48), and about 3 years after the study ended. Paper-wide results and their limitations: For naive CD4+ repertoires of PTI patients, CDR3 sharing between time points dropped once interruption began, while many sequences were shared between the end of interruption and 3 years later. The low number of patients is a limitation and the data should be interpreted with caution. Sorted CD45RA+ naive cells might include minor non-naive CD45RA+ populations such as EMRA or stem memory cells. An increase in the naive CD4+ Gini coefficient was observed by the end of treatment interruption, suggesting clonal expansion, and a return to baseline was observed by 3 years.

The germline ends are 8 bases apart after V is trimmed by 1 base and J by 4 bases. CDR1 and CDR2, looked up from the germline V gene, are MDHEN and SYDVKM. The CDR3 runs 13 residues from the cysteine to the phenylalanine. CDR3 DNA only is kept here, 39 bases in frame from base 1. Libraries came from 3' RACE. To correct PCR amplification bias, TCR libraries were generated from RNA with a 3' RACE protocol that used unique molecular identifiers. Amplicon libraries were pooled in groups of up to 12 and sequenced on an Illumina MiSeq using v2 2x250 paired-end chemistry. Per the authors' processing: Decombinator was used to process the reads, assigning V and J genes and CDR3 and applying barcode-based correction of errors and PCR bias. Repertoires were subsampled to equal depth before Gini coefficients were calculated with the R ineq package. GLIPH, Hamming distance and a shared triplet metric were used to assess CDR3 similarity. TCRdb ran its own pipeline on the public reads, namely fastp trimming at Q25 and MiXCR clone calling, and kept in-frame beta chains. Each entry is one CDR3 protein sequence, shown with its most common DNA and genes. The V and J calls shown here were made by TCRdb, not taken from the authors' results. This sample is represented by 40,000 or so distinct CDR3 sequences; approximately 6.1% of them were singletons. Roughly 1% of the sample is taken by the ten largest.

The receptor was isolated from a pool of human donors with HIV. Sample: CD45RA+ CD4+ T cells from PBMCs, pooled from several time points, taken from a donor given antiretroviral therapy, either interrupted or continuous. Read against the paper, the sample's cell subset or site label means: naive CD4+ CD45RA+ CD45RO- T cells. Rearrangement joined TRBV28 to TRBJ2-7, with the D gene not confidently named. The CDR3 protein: CASSLLNSYEQYF. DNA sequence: TGTGCCAGCAGTTTATTGAACAGTTACGAGCAGTACTTC. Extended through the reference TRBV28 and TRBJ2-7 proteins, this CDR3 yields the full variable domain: DVKVTQSSRYLVKRTGEKVFLECVQDMDHENMFWYRQDPGLGLRLIYFSYDVKMKEKGDIPEGYSVSREKKERFSLILESASTNQTSMYLCASSLLNSYEQYFGPGTRLTVT.